This T cell receptor (beta chain) was observed in a study of cytomegalovirus exposure and HLA in healthy donors. Notes on the study in general: Specific recognition of CMV antigens was confirmed in vitro for a few chains (all CMV-associated).

Comments on this clone: Its target is not known.

PCR was performed using 60 Vbeta and 13 Jbeta primers. Using immunoSEQ multiplex PCR, the repertoire was profiled, and TCRdb retains in-frame clones only, with some absent. The sample holds approximately 110,000 clones. Although they were nominally healthy when sampled, donors likely had unrecorded immune exposures. V lost 10 bases, J lost 8 bases, and 14 bases lay in between. This CDR3 is built from 11 residues. CDR1 and CDR2 (germline): MDHEN, SYDVKM. The sequenced material came from PBMCs. This TCR was sampled from a man aged 35 to 55 in good health and CMV-seropositive. The chain joins TRBV28 to TRBJ1-2; D not certain. The CDR3 region is CATFGERGYTF. The CDR3 DNA reads as TGTGCCACCTTTGGGGAGAGGGGCTACACCTTC.